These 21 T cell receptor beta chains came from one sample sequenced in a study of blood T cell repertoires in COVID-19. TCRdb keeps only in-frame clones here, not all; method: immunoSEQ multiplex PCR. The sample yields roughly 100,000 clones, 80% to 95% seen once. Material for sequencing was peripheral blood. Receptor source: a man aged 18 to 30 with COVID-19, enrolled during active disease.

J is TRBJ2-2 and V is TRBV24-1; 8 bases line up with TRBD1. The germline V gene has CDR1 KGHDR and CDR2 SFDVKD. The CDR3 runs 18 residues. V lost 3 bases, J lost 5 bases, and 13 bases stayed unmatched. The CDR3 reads CATSDLEQGDPGTGELFF. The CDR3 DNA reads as TGTGCCACCAGTGATCTAGAACAGGGGGATCCGGGGACCGGGGAGCTGTTTTTT.

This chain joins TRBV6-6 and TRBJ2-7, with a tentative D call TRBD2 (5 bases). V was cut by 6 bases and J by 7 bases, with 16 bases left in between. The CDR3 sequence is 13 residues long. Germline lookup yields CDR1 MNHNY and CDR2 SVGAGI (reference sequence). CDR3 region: CASSPSRLQEQYF. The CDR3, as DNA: TGTGCCAGCAGCCCTAGCCGGCTACAAGAGCAGTACTTC.

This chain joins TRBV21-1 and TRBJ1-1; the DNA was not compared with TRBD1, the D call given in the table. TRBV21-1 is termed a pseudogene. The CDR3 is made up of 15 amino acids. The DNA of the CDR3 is TGTGCCAGCAGCAAGGACAGGGGTAGTAACACTGAAGCTTTCTTT. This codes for CASSKDRGSNTEAFF.

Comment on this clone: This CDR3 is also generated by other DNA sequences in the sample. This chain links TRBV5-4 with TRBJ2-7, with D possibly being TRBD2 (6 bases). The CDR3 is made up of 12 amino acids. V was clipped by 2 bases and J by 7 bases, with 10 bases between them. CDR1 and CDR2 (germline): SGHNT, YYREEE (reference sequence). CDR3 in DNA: TGTGCCAGCAGCTTCGATCGGGGGGAGCAGTACTTC. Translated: CASSFDRGEQYF.

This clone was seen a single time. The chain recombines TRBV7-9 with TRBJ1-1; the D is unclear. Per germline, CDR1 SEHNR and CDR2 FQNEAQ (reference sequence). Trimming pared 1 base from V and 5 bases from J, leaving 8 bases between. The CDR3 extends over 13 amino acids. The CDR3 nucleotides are TGTGCCAGCAGCTTAGGCGGCGGGACTGAAGCTTTCTTT. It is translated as CASSLGGGTEAFF.

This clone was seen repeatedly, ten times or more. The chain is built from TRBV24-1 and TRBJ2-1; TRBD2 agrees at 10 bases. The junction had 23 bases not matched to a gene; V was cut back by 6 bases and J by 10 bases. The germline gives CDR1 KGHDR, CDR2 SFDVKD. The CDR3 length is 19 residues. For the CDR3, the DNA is TGTGCCACCAGTTGGGCTAGCGGGAGCAATACCGGGCGCCTTGAAGAGCAGTTCTTC. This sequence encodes CATSWASGSNTGRLEEQFF.

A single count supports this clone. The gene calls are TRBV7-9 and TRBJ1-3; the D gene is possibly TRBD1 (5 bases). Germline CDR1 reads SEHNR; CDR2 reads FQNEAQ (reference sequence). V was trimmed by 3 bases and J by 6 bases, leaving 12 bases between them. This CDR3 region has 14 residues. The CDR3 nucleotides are TGTGCCAGCAGCTTCGGCAGGGAGGAAAACACCATATATTTT. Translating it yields CASSFGREENTIYF.

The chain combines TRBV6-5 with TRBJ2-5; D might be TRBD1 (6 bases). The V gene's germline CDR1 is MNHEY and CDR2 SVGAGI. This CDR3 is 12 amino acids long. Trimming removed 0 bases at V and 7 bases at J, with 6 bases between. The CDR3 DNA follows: TGTGCCAGCAGTTACTCAGGGGGGACCCAGTACTTC. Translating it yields CASSYSGGTQYF.

CDR3 sequence (DNA): TGTGCCAGCAGTGACGGAGACACCGGGGAGCTGTTTTTT. Protein: CASSDGDTGELFF. The rearrangement joins TRBV6-4 to TRBJ2-2; D gene ambiguous. Trimming removed 2 bases at V and 3 bases at J, with 4 bases between. From germline, CDR1 is MRHNA and CDR2 SNTAGT. The CDR3 length is 13 residues.

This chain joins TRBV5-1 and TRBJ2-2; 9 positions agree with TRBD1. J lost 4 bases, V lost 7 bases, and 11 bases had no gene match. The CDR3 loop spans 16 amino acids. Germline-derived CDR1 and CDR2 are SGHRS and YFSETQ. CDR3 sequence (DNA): TGCGCCAGCTTTCCAAGAGGGACAGGGTCCACCGGGGAGCTGTTTTTT. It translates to CASFPRGTGSTGELFF.

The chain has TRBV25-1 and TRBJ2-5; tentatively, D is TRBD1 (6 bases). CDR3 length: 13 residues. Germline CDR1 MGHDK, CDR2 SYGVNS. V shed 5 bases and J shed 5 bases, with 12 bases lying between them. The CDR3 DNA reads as TGTGCCAGCAGTCGGTTGGGGGCTGAGACCCAGTACTTC. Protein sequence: CASSRLGAETQYF.

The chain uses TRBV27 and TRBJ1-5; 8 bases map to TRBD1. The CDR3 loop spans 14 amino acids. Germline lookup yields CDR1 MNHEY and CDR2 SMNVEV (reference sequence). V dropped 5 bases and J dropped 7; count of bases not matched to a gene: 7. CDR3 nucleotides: TGTGCCAGCAGTCACGACAGGGGAGGGCAGCCCCAGCATTTT. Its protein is CASSHDRGGQPQHF.

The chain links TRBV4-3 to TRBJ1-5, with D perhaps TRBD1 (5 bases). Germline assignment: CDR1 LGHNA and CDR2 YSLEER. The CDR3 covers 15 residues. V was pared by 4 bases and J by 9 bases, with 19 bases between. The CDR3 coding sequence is TGCGCCAGCAGCCGGTGGTACGGGGACTTTTGGCCCCAGCATTTT. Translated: CASSRWYGDFWPQHF.

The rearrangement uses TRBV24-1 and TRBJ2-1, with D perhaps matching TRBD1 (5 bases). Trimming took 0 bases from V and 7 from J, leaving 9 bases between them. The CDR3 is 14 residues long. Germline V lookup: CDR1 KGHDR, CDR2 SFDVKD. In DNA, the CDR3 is TGTGCCACCAGTGATTTGGACAGTGGAAATGAGCAGTTCTTC. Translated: CATSDLDSGNEQFF.

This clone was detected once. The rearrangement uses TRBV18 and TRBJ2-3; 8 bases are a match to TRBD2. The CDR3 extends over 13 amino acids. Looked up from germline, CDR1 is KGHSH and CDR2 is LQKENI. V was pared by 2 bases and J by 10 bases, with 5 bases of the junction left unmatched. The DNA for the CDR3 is TGTGCCAGCTCACCAGGCACTAGCGGAGCGCAGTATTTT. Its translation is CASSPGTSGAQYF.

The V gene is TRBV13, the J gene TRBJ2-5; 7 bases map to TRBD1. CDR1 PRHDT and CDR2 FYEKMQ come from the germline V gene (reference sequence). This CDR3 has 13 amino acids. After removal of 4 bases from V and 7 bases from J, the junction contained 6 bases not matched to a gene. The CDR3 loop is CASSSGTVGTQYF. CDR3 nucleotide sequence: TGTGCCAGCAGCTCTGGGACAGTGGGGACCCAGTACTTC.

The CDR3 reads CASSLQGVVYEQYF. The CDR3 DNA is TGTGCCAGCAGTTTGCAGGGCGTTGTCTACGAGCAGTACTTC. The J gene is TRBJ2-7, the V gene TRBV28; maybe TRBD1 (5 bases). This CDR3 region has 14 residues. V gave up 3 bases and J gave up 3 bases, with 12 bases separating them. The germline V gene has CDR1 MDHEN and CDR2 SYDVKM.

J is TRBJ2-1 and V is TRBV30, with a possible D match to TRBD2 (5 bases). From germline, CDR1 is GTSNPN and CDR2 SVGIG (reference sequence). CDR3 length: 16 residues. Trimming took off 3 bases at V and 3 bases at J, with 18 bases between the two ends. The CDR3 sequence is CAWRGSTAGVYNEQFF. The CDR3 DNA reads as TGTGCCTGGAGAGGTTCTACAGCCGGGGTCTACAATGAGCAGTTCTTC.

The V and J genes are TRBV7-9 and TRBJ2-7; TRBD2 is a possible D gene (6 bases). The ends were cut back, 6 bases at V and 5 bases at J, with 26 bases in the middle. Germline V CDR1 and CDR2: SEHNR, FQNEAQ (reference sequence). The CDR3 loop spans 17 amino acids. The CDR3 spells CASRGTVGVPASHEQYF. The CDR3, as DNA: TGTGCCAGCAGGGGGACTGTGGGAGTCCCAGCGTCCCACGAGCAGTACTTC.

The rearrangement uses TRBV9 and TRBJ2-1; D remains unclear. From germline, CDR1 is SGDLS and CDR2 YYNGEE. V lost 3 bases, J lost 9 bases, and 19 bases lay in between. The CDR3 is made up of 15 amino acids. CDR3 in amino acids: CASSASGSEEAEQFF. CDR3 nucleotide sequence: TGTGCCAGCAGCGCCTCTGGCTCGGAAGAGGCTGAGCAGTTCTTC.

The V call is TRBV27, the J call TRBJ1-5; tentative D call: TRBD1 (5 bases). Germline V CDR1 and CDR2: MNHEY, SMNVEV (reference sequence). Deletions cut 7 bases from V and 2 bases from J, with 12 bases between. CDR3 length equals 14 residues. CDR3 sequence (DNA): TGTGCCAGCATGGCGGGGCCGGGCAATCAGCCCCAGCATTTT. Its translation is CASMAGPGNQPQHF.